The 14 T cell receptor beta chains below come from one sample, sequenced in a study of blood T cell repertoires in COVID-19 (dated by TCRdb to the early 2020s). The library relied on the immunoSEQ multiplex PCR assay. Held by TCRdb, this immuneACCESS table contains in-frame sequences only and omits some clones. Under half of the omission traces to an unresolved V gene where checked; the cause of the rest is unknown. This sample gives approximately 90,000 clones in total; about 85% of them show up just once. The top ten constitute 3.5% to 4% of the sample. Material for sequencing was peripheral blood. The receptor source for this set is a man aged 55-75 years with acute or convalescent COVID-19.

The chain recombines TRBV29-1 with TRBJ1-3; D not certain. Looked up from germline, CDR1 is SQVTM and CDR2 is ANQGSEA. The CDR3 length is 13 residues. Trimming shortened V by 4 bases and J by 1 base, and 8 bases separated the two germline ends. The CDR3 reads CSVGVISGNTIYF. The CDR3, as DNA: TGCAGCGTTGGAGTAATTTCTGGAAACACCATATATTTT.

The chain is built from TRBV5-1 and TRBJ2-7; 9 bases fit TRBD2. Germline lookup yields CDR1 SGHRS and CDR2 YFSETQ. The CDR3 loop spans 15 amino acids. Trimming took 1 base from V and 2 from J; bases not matched to a gene: 4. In DNA, the CDR3 is TGCGCCAGCAGCTTGTCCGGCGGGGGGGCCTACGAGCAGTACTTC. Protein: CASSLSGGGAYEQYF.

This clone was recorded a few times. The chain links TRBV12-3 or TRBV12-4 to TRBJ2-5, with TRBD2 as a possible D gene (6 bases). CDR3 length equals 13 residues. Trimming shortened V by 10 bases and J by 2 bases, and 14 bases separated the two germline ends. In nucleotides, the CDR3 is TGTGCCACCCTAGGGACTTCACAAGAGACCCAGTACTTC. This encodes CATLGTSQETQYF.

The gene calls are TRBV5-1 and TRBJ2-3; TRBD2 is a possible D gene (5 bases). Germline-derived CDR1 and CDR2 are SGHRS and YFSETQ. The CDR3 is made up of 15 amino acids. V was shortened by 4 bases and J by 6 bases, with 18 bases between the two germline ends. CDR3 nucleotides: TGCGCCAGCAGCCAACCGGGATCATTGGCGGATACGCAGTATTTT. It codes for CASSQPGSLADTQYF.

The chain joins TRBV7-9 to TRBJ2-7; tentative D call: TRBD2 (5 bases). Trimming cost V 4 bases and J 2 bases, with 15 bases left between them. CDR1 and CDR2 from the germline V gene are SEHNR and FQNEAQ (reference sequence). The CDR3 totals 15 residues. The CDR3 sequence is CASSSNGVGTYEQYF. CDR3 nucleotides: TGTGCCAGCAGCTCTAACGGGGTAGGCACCTACGAGCAGTACTTC.

V is TRBV10-3 and J is TRBJ2-1, with a possible D match to TRBD2 (5 bases). Trimming took 1 base from V and 5 from J, leaving 12 bases between them. CDR3 size: 15 residues. Germline V gives CDR1 ENHRY, CDR2 SYGVKD. CDR3 in DNA: TGTGCCATCAGTGAGTGGGCGCAGCGGAACAATGAGCAGTTCTTC. Translation: CAISEWAQRNNEQFF.

This clone was seen a handful of times. The chain is built from TRBV7-6 and TRBJ2-2, with 7 bases fitting TRBD1. V was pared by 4 bases and J by 3 bases, with 5 bases of the junction left unmatched. The V gene's germline CDR1 is SGHVS and CDR2 FNYEAQ. The CDR3 has 15 residues. CDR3 DNA: TGTGCCAGCAGCTCTACAGGGGCTGACACCGGGGAGCTGTTTTTT. Translating gives CASSSTGADTGELFF.

The V and J genes are TRBV7-8 and TRBJ2-7, with a weak D call TRBD1 (10 bases). The CDR3 is 17 amino acids. The germline CDR1 and CDR2 sequences are SGHVS and FQNEAQ. V was pared by 1 base and J by 4 bases, with 20 bases between. The CDR3 DNA is TGTGCCAGCAGCTTAGGGCTAGCGGGACAGGGGCCTTACGAGCAGTACTTC. It specifies CASSLGLAGQGPYEQYF.

The V call is TRBV11-2, the J call TRBJ1-6; 7 bases fit TRBD1. Germline CDR1 reads SGHAT; CDR2 reads FQNNGV. The CDR3 extends over 14 amino acids. The ends lost 3 bases at V and 8 bases at J; junction bases unmatched: 4. This CDR3 is CASSFRGLDSPLHF. DNA of the CDR3: TGTGCCAGCAGCTTCAGGGGGTTGGATTCACCCCTCCACTTT. The entire variable domain, with the rest obtained from reference TRBV11-2 and TRBJ1-6, is as follows: EAGVAQSPRYKIIEKRQSVAFWCNPISGHATLYWYQQILGQGPKLLIQFQNNGVVDDSQLPKDRFSAERLKGVDSTLKIQPAKLEDSAVYLCASSFRGLDSPLHFGNGTRLTVT.

V gene TRBV7-9 combines with J gene TRBJ1-4; TRBD1 agrees at 7 bases. V shed 5 bases, J shed 4 bases, and the junction held 7 bases outside the gene matches. CDR1 SEHNR and CDR2 FQNEAQ come from the germline V gene (reference sequence). The CDR3 has 15 residues. The CDR3 sequence: CASSNSGGNNEKLFF. DNA for the CDR3: TGTGCCAGCAGCAACTCAGGGGGAAATAATGAAAAACTGTTTTTT.

The V gene is TRBV30, the J gene TRBJ2-1; 7 nucleotides align to TRBD2. Trimming removed 5 bases from V and 0 bases from J; junction bases left unmatched: 7. The CDR3 contains 15 residues. The V gene's germline CDR1 is GTSNPN and CDR2 SVGIG (reference sequence). CDR3 bases: TGTGCCTGGCAGTTTCTAGCGGACTCCTACAATGAGCAGTTCTTC. This sequence encodes CAWQFLADSYNEQFF.

The chain combines TRBV12-5 with TRBJ1-6, with 7 bases matching TRBD1. The ends lost 5 bases at V and 4 bases at J; junction bases unmatched: 8. The CDR3 has 16 residues. Germline V gene data show CDR1 as LGHNT and CDR2 as FRNRAP. The chain's CDR3 is CASGHWDRPYNSPLHF. CDR3 bases: TGTGCTAGTGGTCATTGGGACAGACCATATAATTCACCCCTCCACTTT.

The V gene is TRBV5-4, the J gene TRBJ2-5, with 7 bases lining up with TRBD1. This CDR3 is built from 15 residues. Trimming took 0 bases from V and 3 from J; bases not matched to a gene: 5. In germline, CDR1 is SGHNT, CDR2 YYREEE (reference sequence). For the CDR3, the DNA is TGTGCCAGCAGCTTGGGAGGGGGCGCGAAAGAGACCCAGTACTTC. Amino acid sequence: CASSLGGGAKETQYF.

The chain employs TRBV4-1 and TRBJ2-2, with 11 bases aligning to TRBD2. V gave up 4 bases and J gave up 7 bases; unmatched junction bases: 8. CDR3 length: 16 amino acids. CDR1 is MGHRA and CDR2 is YSYEKL in the germline V gene. The DNA for the CDR3 is TGCGCCAGCAGCCCAAGACTAGCGGGGATGGGCGGGGAGCTGTTTTTT. Translating gives CASSPRLAGMGGELFF.